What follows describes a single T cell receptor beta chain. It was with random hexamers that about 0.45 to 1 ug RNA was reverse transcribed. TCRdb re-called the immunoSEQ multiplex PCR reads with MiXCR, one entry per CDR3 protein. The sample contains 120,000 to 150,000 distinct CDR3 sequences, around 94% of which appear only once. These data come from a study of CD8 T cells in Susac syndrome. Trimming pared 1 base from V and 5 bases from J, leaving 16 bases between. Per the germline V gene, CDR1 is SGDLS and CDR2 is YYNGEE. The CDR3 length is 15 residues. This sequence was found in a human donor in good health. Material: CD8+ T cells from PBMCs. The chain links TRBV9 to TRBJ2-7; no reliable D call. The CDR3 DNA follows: TGTGCCAGCAGCGTATCAGGTGGTTTATCTAACGAGCAGTACTTC. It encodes CASSVSGGLSNEQYF.